This T cell receptor (beta chain) was documented in a study of cytotoxic CD8 clonotypes in ibrutinib-treated CLL listed by TCRdb under 2021. Looking at the study overall: The cohort was composed of some twelve relapsed/refractory and about 15 treatment-naive patients; IGHV unmutated status was identified in roughly 18 patients. An average of 255,043 productive templates and some 100,000 productive rearrangements was obtained per sample. Responses were partial in roughly 25 patients and complete in 2; after median approximately 69 months follow-up, some 15 stayed in remission and some twelve progressed. Response samples were taken after a median of 12 months on treatment, ranging from about 6 to 40 months. Cryopreserved peripheral blood mononuclear cells were collected before treatment, at response, and at either disease progression or sustained remission. Longitudinal samples were obtainable from about 30% of the 86 participants in the trial.

Each clonotype received, on average, 10x coverage in deep resolution sequencing performed on a MiSeq, where the target depth lay between 1 in 1 million and 1 in 200,000 T cells. The immunoSEQ hsTCRB Kit was used to generate TCR beta libraries. Per the source publication's procedure: ImmunoSEQ Data Assistant and ImmunoSEQ Analyzer were used for data analysis, and V, D and J genes were assigned according to IMGT definitions. Clonality, which ranges from 0 to 1, was calculated as one minus the normalized Shannon entropy of productive rearrangement frequencies. Public clonotype analysis was restricted to overrepresented clonotypes comprising at least 0.05% of each patient's repertoire. Roughly 12 age-matched healthy donor repertoires from immuneACCESS were used as controls for clonality. TCRdb obtained this table from immuneACCESS and retained in-frame rearrangements with V and J assigned. These tables miss some clones; where compared with another copy, unresolved V genes account for less than half of the shortfall, and the remainder is unexplained. V and J calls and clone size are those listed in that table; D and trimming were worked out from the DNA. The sample table shows some 300,000 clones, and 80% are seen once. 5.5% to 8% of the sample comes from the top ten.

About this clone: Its antigen specificity is not known. The sample holds no much larger clone one base away, and base qualities are not on file.

What the work shows at the level of the full study, not this receptor alone: At baseline, clonality was higher than in age-matched healthy donors and showed a strong correlation with circulating CD8+ T-cell counts. Sampling times were not matched between sustained-remission and progressing patients, and lymph node repertoires were not studied. Public clonotypes were rare and either contracted or stayed stable during treatment, and the rise in clonality at ibrutinib response reflected the expansion of private clonotypes. An increase in clonality was observed at ibrutinib response, with clonality remaining stable during sustained remission and falling back toward baseline at progression.

In the germline V gene (reference sequence), CDR1 corresponds to SGHNT and CDR2 to YYREEE. V ends up 0 bases short and J 1 base short, with an unmatched junction base count of 4. From the cysteine up to the phenylalanine, the CDR3 has a length of 15 residues. Only CDR3 DNA remains: 45 bases, in frame from the first base. For TCR beta library preparation, approximately 2 micrograms of genomic DNA was extracted from cryopreserved PBMCs. Longitudinal blood samples from CLL patients on ibrutinib monotherapy underwent high-throughput TCR beta sequencing. The patients were enrolled in a single-center, open-label phase 2 trial of ibrutinib monotherapy.

The sequence was collected from a human donor with chronic lymphocytic leukemia. The V and J segments used are TRBV5-4 and TRBJ2-7, with TRBD1 identical over 7 junction bases. The input for sequencing was PBMCs, taken before ibrutinib treatment. The nucleotide sequence is given as TGTGCCAGCAGCTTGGGAAGGGGGCTTTCCTACGAGCAGTACTTC. Translated, this is CASSLGRGLSYEQYF.